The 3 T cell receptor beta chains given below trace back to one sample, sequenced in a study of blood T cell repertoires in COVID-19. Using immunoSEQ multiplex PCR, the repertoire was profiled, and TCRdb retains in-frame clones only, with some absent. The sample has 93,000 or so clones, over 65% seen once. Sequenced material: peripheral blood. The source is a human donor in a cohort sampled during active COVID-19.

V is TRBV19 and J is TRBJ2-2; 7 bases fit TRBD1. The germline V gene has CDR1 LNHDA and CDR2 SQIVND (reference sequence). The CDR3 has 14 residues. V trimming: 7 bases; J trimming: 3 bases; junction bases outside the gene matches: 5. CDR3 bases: TGTGCCAGTAAGGTCACAGGGGACACCGGGGAGCTGTTTTTT. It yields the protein CASKVTGDTGELFF.

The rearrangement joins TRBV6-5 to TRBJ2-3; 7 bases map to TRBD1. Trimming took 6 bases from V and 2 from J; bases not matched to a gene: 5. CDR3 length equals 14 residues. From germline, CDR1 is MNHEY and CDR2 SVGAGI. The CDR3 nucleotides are TGTGCCAGCAGAGGGGGACAGCCCACAGATACGCAGTATTTT. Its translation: CASRGGQPTDTQYF.

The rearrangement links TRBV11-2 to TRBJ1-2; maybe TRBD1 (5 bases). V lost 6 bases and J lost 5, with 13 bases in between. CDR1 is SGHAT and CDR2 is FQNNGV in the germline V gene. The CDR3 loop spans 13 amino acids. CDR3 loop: CASSPDTFYGYTF. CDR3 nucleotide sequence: TGTGCCAGCAGTCCGGACACCTTTTATGGCTACACCTTC. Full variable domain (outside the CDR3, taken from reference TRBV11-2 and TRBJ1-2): EAGVAQSPRYKIIEKRQSVAFWCNPISGHATLYWYQQILGQGPKLLIQFQNNGVVDDSQLPKDRFSAERLKGVDSTLKIQPAKLEDSAVYLCASSPDTFYGYTFGSGTRLTVV.